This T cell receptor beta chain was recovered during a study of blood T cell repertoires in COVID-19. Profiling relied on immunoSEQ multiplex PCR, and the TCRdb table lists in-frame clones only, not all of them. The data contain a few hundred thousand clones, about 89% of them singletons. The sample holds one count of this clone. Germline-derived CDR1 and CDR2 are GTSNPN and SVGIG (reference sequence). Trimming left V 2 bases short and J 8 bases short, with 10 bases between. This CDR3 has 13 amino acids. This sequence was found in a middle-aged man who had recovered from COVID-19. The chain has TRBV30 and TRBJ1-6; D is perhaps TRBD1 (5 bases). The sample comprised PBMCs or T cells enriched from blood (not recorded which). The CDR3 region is CAWSRDRDSPLHF. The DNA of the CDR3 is TGTGCCTGGAGTCGAGACAGAGATTCACCCCTCCACTTT.